This is a list of T cell receptor beta chains from one sample in a study of graft-versus-host responses after intestinal transplantation. Their cognate antigens are unknown. TCRdb's table, derived via immunoSEQ multiplex PCR, lists solely in-frame clones and lacks some. The sample lists about 110,000 clones, around 93% occurring once. Here the sequenced sample was unstimulated CD8+ T cells sorted from spleen or lymph node cells, taken before intestinal transplant. Receptors originate from a human donor who received an intestinal transplant. Each CDR3 is given with its conserved first and last residue. Fields, in order: D gene, J gene, V gene, clone size, CDR3 protein, CDR3 DNA. D genes are given only for firm matches. Not all rows give a size; the values are once, few, many and, for expanded clones, a class.

>TRBD1|TRBJ2-5|TRBV27|-
CASSLYRGRETQYF
TGTGCCAGCAGTTTATACAGGGGGCGAGAGACCCAGTACTTC
>-|TRBJ2-7|TRBV4-1|-
CASSGEKGLMYF
TGCGCCAGCAGCGGGGAAAAAGGACTGATGTACTTC
>TRBD2|TRBJ2-1|TRBV2|-
CASTSSSGRGEQFF
TGTGCCAGCACCTCGTCTAGCGGACGGGGTGAGCAGTTCTTC
>TRBD1|TRBJ1-1|TRBV9|-
CASSVGDREVGGEAFF
TGTGCCAGCAGCGTAGGGGACAGGGAGGTCGGTGGTGAAGCTTTCTTT
>TRBD1|TRBJ2-3|TRBV28|-
CASSIASGTGNTDTQYF
TGTGCCAGCAGTATCGCTTCCGGGACAGGGAACACAGATACGCAGTATTTT
>-|TRBJ2-1|TRBV7-9|-
CASSLTSLPYNEQFF
TGTGCCAGCAGCTTAACTAGCCTCCCCTACAATGAGCAGTTCTTC
>-|TRBJ2-7|TRBV27|-
CASSPIRDFYEQYF
TGTGCCAGCAGTCCGATCAGGGATTTCTACGAGCAGTACTTC
>TRBD2|TRBJ2-1|TRBV9|-
CASSVGPSGRALEFF
TGTGCCAGCAGCGTAGGGCCTAGCGGGAGGGCCTTAGAGTTCTTC
>-|TRBJ2-2|TRBV9|-
CASSFPGSTGELFF
TGTGCCAGCAGCTTCCCGGGATCCACCGGGGAGCTGTTTTTT
>TRBD1|TRBJ1-1|TRBV19|once
CASSQGGTNTEAFF
TGTGCCAGTAGCCAGGGGGGAACGAACACTGAAGCTTTCTTT
>-|TRBJ2-7|TRBV28|-
CASSPPSGYYEQYF
TGTGCCAGCAGTCCTCCCAGCGGGTACTACGAGCAGTACTTC
>-|TRBJ2-2|TRBV28|-
CASSFSGELFF
TGTGCCAGCAGTTTTTCCGGGGAGCTGTTTTTT
>-|TRBJ2-1|TRBV21-1|-
CASSPRTSGRAYNEQFF
TGTGCCAGCAGCCCACGGACTAGCGGGAGAGCTTACAATGAGCAGTTCTTC
>-|TRBJ1-5|TRBV4-2|-
CASSQDGTNNQPQHF
TGTGCCAGCAGCCAAGATGGGACAAACAATCAGCCCCAGCATTTT
>-|TRBJ2-5|TRBV7-9|-
CAPGRLKQETQYF
TGTGCCCCAGGGAGATTAAAACAAGAGACCCAGTACTTC
>-|TRBJ2-7|TRBV4-2|-
CASSPRGQSYEQYF
TGTGCCAGCAGCCCTCGGGGGCAATCCTACGAGCAGTACTTC
>-|TRBJ1-1|TRBV5-4|once
CASSPGTVEAFF
TGTGCCAGCAGCCCTGGGACGGTTGAAGCTTTCTTT
>-|TRBJ1-2|TRBV27|-
CASSLRGRGVYGYTF
TGTGCCAGCAGTTTGCGGGGGAGAGGCGTCTATGGCTACACCTTC
>-|TRBJ2-7|TRBV28|-
CASSLSPVSKEQYF
TGTGCCAGCAGTTTGAGTCCAGTAAGTAAAGAGCAGTACTTC
>-|TRBJ2-7|TRBV10-1|-
CASSVLADPYEQYF
TGCGCCAGCAGTGTGTTAGCGGATCCCTACGAGCAGTACTTC
>-|TRBJ2-3|TRBV28|-
CASRSIMGRGSLTDTQYF
TGTGCCAGCAGAAGCATTATGGGACGGGGGTCCCTCACAGATACGCAGTATTTT
>-|TRBJ1-1|TRBV5-1|-
CASSLRQARKNTEAFF
TGCGCCAGCAGCTTGCGGCAGGCCCGCAAGAACACTGAAGCTTTCTTT
>-|TRBJ1-1|TRBV27|-
CASRITGNTEAFF
TGTGCCAGCAGGATAACAGGGAACACTGAAGCTTTCTTT
>-|TRBJ1-5|TRBV27|-
CASSTIPLDQPQHF
TGTGCCAGCAGCACGATTCCACTAGATCAGCCCCAGCATTTT
>TRBD2|TRBJ2-1|TRBV10-2|-
CASSVLAGGISYNEQFF
TGCGCCAGCAGCGTACTAGCGGGAGGCATCTCCTACAATGAGCAGTTCTTC
>-|TRBJ2-1|TRBV6-5|once
CASSYFTGPKLDEQFF
TGTGCCAGCAGTTACTTTACGGGACCGAAACTTGATGAGCAGTTCTTC
>-|TRBJ2-1|TRBV19|-
CASETGTGIEQFF
TGTGCCAGTGAAACGGGAACGGGAATTGAGCAGTTCTTC
>TRBD2|TRBJ2-7|TRBV28|-
CASSLRLREIAYEQYF
TGTGCCAGCAGTTTGAGACTGCGGGAGATTGCCTACGAGCAGTACTTC
>-|TRBJ2-7|TRBV7-9|once
CASSLSLGEVQYEQYF
TGTGCCAGCAGCTTAAGTCTGGGGGAGGTCCAGTACGAGCAGTACTTC
>-|TRBJ2-3|TRBV19|-
CASSTLRLRLQYF
TGTGCCAGTAGTACCCTTAGACTGAGACTGCAGTATTTT
>TRBD2|TRBJ2-7|TRBV28|-
CASTRSSSGSSYEQYF
TGTGCCAGCACCCGTTCTTCTAGCGGGAGCTCCTACGAGCAGTACTTC
>TRBD2|TRBJ2-4|TRBV5-1|-
CASSLEYLWEGHGRKNIQYF
TGCGCCAGCAGCTTGGAGTATTTGTGGGAGGGCCACGGAAGGAAAAACATTCAGTACTTC
>TRBD1|TRBJ1-2|TRBV4-1|-
CASSQGTIQGSYGYTF
TGCGCCAGCAGCCAGGGCACGATACAGGGGTCCTATGGCTACACCTTC
>-|TRBJ1-1|TRBV5-4|-
CASSLVATEAFF
TGTGCCAGCAGCTTGGTAGCCACTGAAGCTTTCTTT
>-|TRBJ2-7|TRBV6-5|-
CASSRTETYEQYF
TGTGCCAGCAGCCGAACAGAAACCTACGAGCAGTACTTC
>-|TRBJ1-2|TRBV7-3|-
CASSDVRGNGYTF
TGTGCCAGCAGCGATGTCCGGGGGAATGGCTACACCTTC
>TRBD1|TRBJ1-2|TRBV6-6|-
CASARGSNYGYTF
TGTGCCAGCGCCAGGGGGTCGAACTATGGCTACACCTTC
>TRBD1|TRBJ1-1|TRBV27|-
CASSPGGSEAFF
TGTGCCAGCAGTCCAGGGGGCTCTGAAGCTTTCTTT
>-|TRBJ1-2|TRBV10-3|once
CAIGPNSNYGYTF
TGTGCCATCGGGCCAAATTCTAACTATGGCTACACCTTC
>-|TRBJ2-5|TRBV11-2|-
CASSRPGPGETQYF
TGTGCCAGCAGCCGTCCCGGGCCCGGAGAGACCCAGTACTTC
>TRBD1|TRBJ2-1|TRBV7-7|-
CASSPDRERQFF
TGTGCTAGCAGCCCTGACAGGGAACGGCAGTTCTTC
>TRBD2|TRBJ2-7|TRBV7-9|-
CASSLVTSGSYEQYF
TGTGCCAGCAGCTTAGTGACTAGCGGATCCTACGAGCAGTACTTC